The 7 T cell receptor beta chains listed next were all sequenced from one sample in a study of blood T cell repertoires in COVID-19. Produced via immunoSEQ multiplex PCR; TCRdb's table is partial and in-frame only. The repertoire holds about 120,000 clones, with roughly 89% as singletons. Sequencing used peripheral blood. The receptors come from a woman aged 55-75 years with COVID-19, enrolled during active disease.

The chain recombines TRBV29-1 with TRBJ2-7; 8 nucleotides match TRBD1. V shed 3 bases, J shed 2 bases, and the junction held 6 bases outside the gene matches. CDR1 and CDR2 (germline): SQVTM, ANQGSEA. This CDR3 contains 14 residues. CDR3 protein: CSVELSGQAYEQYF. DNA for the CDR3: TGCAGCGTTGAGCTTTCGGGACAGGCCTACGAGCAGTACTTC.

The J gene is TRBJ1-1, the V gene TRBV7-3; no firm D call. The CDR3 is made up of 15 amino acids. Germline V lookup: CDR1 SGHTA, CDR2 FQGTGA. Trimming removed 4 bases from V and 3 bases from J, with 15 bases in between. Here the CDR3 DNA reads TGTGCCAGCAGCTACTCACGTGTCGGGGACACTGAAGCTTTCTTT. Translated: CASSYSRVGDTEAFF.

This rearrangement joins TRBV11-3 to TRBJ2-5; weak D call: TRBD1 (6 bases). The CDR3 has 13 amino acids. CDR1 and CDR2 (germline): SGHNT, YENEEA. The germline V and J ends were trimmed by 3 bases and 2 bases, with 7 bases remaining between them. CDR3: CASSLRGQETQYF. In nucleotides, the CDR3 is TGTGCCAGCAGCTTGAGGGGGCAAGAGACCCAGTACTTC.

This sequence joins TRBV18 and TRBJ1-3, with TRBD1 matching over 9 bases. J was trimmed by 2 bases and V by 6 bases; bases with no gene match: 8. Germline CDR1 reads KGHSH; CDR2 reads LQKENI. The CDR3 covers 16 residues. The chain's CDR3 is CASSSGTGFTGNTIYF. CDR3 in DNA: TGTGCCAGCTCCTCCGGGACAGGGTTTACTGGAAACACCATATATTTT. The variable domain in full, with the rest retrieved from reference TRBV18 and TRBJ1-3, is NAGVMQNPRHLVRRRGQEARLRCSPMKGHSHVYWYRQLPEEGLKFMVYLQKENIIDESGMPKERFSAEFPKEGPSILRIQQVVRGDSAAYFCASSSGTGFTGNTIYFGEGSWLTVV.

V gene TRBV13 combines with J gene TRBJ1-2; TRBD1 matches at 8 bases. Per the germline V gene, CDR1 is PRHDT and CDR2 is FYEKMQ (reference sequence). The CDR3 is made up of 14 amino acids. Trimming took 4 bases from V and 4 from J; bases not matched to a gene: 5. The CDR3 reads CASSSRGRIYGYTF. The CDR3 nucleotides read TGTGCCAGCAGCTCCAGGGGGCGGATCTATGGCTACACCTTC.

V usage is TRBV6-5 and J usage is TRBJ2-1; TRBD2 is a possible D gene (6 bases). Germline V CDR1 and CDR2: MNHEY, SVGAGI. V dropped 6 bases and J dropped 2 bases, with 14 bases sitting between them. This CDR3 has 15 residues. CDR3 DNA: TGTGCCAGCAGCTTAGGACTAAAGCCCTACAATGAGCAGTTCTTC. Protein sequence: CASSLGLKPYNEQFF.

V gene TRBV27 combines with J gene TRBJ1-2; D remains ambiguous. This CDR3 has 11 amino acids. CDR1 is MNHEY, CDR2 SMNVEV, per germline (reference sequence). The germline V and J ends were trimmed by 6 bases and 4 bases, with 6 bases remaining between them. The chain's CDR3 is CASSGGYGYTF. CDR3 DNA sequence: TGTGCCAGCAGCGGTGGCTATGGCTACACCTTC.